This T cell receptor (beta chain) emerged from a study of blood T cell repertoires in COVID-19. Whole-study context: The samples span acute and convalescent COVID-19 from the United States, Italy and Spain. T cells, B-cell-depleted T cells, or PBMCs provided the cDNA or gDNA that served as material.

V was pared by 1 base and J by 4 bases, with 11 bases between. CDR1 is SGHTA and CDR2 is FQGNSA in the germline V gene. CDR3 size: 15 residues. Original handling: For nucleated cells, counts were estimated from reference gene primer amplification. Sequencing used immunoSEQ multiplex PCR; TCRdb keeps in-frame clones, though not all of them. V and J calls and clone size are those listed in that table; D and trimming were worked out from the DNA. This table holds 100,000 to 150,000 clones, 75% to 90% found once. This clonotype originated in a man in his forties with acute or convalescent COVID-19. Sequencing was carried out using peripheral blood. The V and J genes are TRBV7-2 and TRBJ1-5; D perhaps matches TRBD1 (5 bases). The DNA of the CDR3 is TGTGCCAGCAGCTTAGAGGCAGGGAGGAATCAGCCCCAGCATTTT. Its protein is CASSLEAGRNQPQHF.